This T cell receptor beta chain is drawn from a study of blood T cell repertoires in COVID-19. This table comes from immunoSEQ multiplex PCR, and its TCRdb copy is limited to in-frame clones, with some not included. The profile shows around 340,000 clones, approximately 86% of them singletons. The CDR3 length is 16 residues. CDR1 and CDR2 (germline): SGHTA, FQGNSA. With V trimmed by 4 bases and J by 10 bases, 10 bases remained unmatched. This chain joins TRBV7-2 and TRBJ2-1; 13 bases line up with TRBD2. The sample was peripheral blood. This TCR came from an older woman with COVID-19, enrolled during active disease. CDR3 sequence reads: CASSYDTSGGAGEQFF. The DNA for the CDR3 is TGTGCCAGCAGCTACGATACTAGCGGGGGGGCAGGCGAGCAGTTCTTC.